This T cell receptor beta chain was found in a study of OX40 agonist ivuxolimab in advanced cancers. Across the whole study: Patients were under 90% male with ages roughly 20 to 85, mean about 65.

This CDR3 has 13 residues. Trimming pared 5 bases from V and 6 bases from J, leaving 13 bases between. The germline CDR1 and CDR2 sequences are MNHEY and SVGAGI. The assay was immunoSEQ multiplex PCR, and TCRdb's table has in-frame clones only and misses some. The table shows about 96,000 clones, with around 90% occurring only once. Sequences were derived from CD4+ or CD8+ T cells sorted from blood, sampled in a trial of the OX40 agonist ivuxolimab. The clonotype comes from an adult with an advanced solid tumor such as melanoma, head and neck, liver or kidney cancer. The chain links TRBV6-5 to TRBJ1-1; D may be TRBD1 (5 bases). This CDR3 reads CASSPSVQAEAFF. CDR3 coding DNA: TGTGCCAGCAGTCCTTCGGTACAGGCTGAAGCTTTCTTT.